The present entry profiles one TCR beta chain with its context. The target antigen is unknown. With 10 bases clipped from V and 7 bases from J, the junction kept 7 bases outside the gene matches. CDR1 is MNHNS and CDR2 is SASEGT in the germline V gene. This CDR3 spans 12 amino acids. This specimen belongs to a study of neoadjuvant anti-PD-1 for oral cavity cancer. The study, taken as a whole, reports: Non-responders to neoadjuvant nivolumab had significantly more clonal PBMC T cells than responders.

Six replicates per PBMC sample, mostly from roughly 450 ng of genomic DNA. Sequencing was performed with immunoSEQ multiplex PCR; in TCRdb, only in-frame clones are kept and a portion is missing. This sample yields 30,000 to 35,000 clones, of which approximately 87% are seen a single time; 3.5% belongs to the top ten. The chain joins TRBV6-1 to TRBJ2-4; 7 positions agree with TRBD2. The source of this sequence is a person between 40 and 85 years old with oral cavity squamous cell carcinoma. The sample was PBMCs, taken before nivolumab (anti-PD-1) treatment. CDR3 sequence (DNA): TGTGCCACCCGGGAGGCACCCAACATTCAGTACTTC. Translation gives CATREAPNIQYF.